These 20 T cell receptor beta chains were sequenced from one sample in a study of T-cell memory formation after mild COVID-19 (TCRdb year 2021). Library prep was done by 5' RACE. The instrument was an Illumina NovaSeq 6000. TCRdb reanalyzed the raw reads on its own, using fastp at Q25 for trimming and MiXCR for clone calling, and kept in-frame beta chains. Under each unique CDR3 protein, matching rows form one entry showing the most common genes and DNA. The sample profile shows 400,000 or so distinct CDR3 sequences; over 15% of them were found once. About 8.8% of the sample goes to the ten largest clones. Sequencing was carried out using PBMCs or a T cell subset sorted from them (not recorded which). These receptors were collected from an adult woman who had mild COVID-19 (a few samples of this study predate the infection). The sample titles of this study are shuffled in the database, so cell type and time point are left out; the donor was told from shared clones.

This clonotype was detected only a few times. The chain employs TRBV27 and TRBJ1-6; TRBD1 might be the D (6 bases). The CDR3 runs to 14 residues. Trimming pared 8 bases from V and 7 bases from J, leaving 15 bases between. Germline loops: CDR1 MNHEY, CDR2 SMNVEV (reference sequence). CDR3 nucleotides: TGTGCCAGCGGGGTTGACGGACAGAATTCACCCCTCCACTTT. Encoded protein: CASGVDGQNSPLHF.

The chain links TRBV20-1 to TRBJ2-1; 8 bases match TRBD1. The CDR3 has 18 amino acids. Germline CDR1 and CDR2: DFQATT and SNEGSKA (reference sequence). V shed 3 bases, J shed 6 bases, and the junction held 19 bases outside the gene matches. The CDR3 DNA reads TGCAGTGCTAGCCAAGTCACAGGGGGGATAGGGTTGCGCAATGAGCAGTTCTTC. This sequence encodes CSASQVTGGIGLRNEQFF.

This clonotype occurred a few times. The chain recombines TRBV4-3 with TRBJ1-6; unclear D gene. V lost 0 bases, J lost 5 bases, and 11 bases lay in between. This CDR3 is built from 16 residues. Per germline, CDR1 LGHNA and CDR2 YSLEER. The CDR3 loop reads CASSQDMFVNNSPLHF. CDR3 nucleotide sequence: TGCGCCAGCAGCCAAGATATGTTTGTAAATAATTCACCCCTCCACTTT.

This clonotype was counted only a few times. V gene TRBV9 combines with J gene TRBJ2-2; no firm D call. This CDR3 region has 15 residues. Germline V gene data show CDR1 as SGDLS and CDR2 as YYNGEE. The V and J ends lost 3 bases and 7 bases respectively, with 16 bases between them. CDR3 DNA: TGTGCCAGCAGCGGCCACGGATGGACGGGCGGGGAGCTGTTTTTT. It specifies CASSGHGWTGGELFF. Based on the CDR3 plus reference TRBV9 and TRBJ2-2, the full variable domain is DSGVTQTPKHLITATGQRVTLRCSPRSGDLSVYWYQQSLDQGLQFLIQYYNGEERAKGNILERFSAQQFPDLHSELNLSSLELGDSALYFCASSGHGWTGGELFFGEGSRLTVL.

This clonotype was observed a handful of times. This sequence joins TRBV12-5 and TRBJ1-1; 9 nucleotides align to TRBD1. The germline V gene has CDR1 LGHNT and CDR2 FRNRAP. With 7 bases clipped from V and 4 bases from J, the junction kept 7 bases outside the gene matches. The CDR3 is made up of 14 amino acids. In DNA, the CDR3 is TGTGCTAGTGCCAACAACAGGGGGCCCACTGAAGCTTTCTTT. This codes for CASANNRGPTEAFF.

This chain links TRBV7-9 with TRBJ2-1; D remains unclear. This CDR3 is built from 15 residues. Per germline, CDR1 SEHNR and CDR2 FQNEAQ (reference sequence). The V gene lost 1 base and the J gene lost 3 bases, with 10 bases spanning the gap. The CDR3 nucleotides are TGTGCCAGCAGCTTAGTAGGCGTTAACTACAATGAGCAGTTCTTC. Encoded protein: CASSLVGVNYNEQFF.

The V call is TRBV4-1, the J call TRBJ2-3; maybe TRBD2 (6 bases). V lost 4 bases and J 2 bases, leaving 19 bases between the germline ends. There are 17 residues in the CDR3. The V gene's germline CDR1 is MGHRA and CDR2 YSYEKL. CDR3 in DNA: TGCGCCAGCAGCCCGGCTCCCGGCGGGGCCTCCACAGATACGCAGTATTTT. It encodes CASSPAPGGASTDTQYF.

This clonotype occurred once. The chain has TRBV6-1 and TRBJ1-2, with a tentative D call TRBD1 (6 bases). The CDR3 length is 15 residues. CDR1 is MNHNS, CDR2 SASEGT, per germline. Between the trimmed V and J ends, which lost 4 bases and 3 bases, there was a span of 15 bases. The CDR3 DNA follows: TGTGCCAGCAGTGCATACAGGGAGTGGGACTATGGCTACACCTTC. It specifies CASSAYREWDYGYTF.

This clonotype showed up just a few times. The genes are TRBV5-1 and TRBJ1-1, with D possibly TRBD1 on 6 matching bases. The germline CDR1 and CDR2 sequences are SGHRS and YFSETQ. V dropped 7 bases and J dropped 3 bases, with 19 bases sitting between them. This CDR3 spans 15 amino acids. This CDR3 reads CASHGWAGADTEAFF. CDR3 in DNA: TGCGCCAGCCATGGGTGGGCAGGGGCCGACACTGAAGCTTTCTTT.

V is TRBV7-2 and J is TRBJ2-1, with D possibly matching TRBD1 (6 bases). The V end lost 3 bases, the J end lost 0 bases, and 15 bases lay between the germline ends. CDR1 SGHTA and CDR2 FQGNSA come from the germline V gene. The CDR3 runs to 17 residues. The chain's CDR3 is CASSFRGGESSYNEQFF. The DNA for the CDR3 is TGTGCCAGCAGCTTCCGAGGGGGAGAGTCCTCCTACAATGAGCAGTTCTTC.

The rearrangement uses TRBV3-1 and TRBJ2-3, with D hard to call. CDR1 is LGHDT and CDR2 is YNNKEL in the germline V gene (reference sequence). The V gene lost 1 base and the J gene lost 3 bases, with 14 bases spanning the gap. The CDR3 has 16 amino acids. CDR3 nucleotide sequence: TGTGCCAGCAGCCAAGGGATGGCTAGTCGTACAGATACGCAGTATTTT. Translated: CASSQGMASRTDTQYF.

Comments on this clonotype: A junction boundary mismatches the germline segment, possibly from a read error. The CDR3 loop reads CARSLRLDREEQFF. In DNA, the CDR3 is TGTGCCCGCAGCCTGAGACTCGACAGGGAAGAGCAGTTCTTC. This rearrangement joins TRBV5-8 to TRBJ2-1, with 7 bases lining up with TRBD1. Germline V CDR1 and CDR2: SGHTS, YDEGEE. The CDR3 loop spans 14 amino acids.

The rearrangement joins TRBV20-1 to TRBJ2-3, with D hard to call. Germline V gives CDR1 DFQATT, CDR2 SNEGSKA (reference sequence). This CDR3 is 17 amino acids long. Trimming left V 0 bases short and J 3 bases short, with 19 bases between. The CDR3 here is CSARDTGSGRRTDTQYF. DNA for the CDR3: TGCAGTGCTAGAGACACCGGCTCGGGTAGAAGGACAGATACGCAGTATTTT.

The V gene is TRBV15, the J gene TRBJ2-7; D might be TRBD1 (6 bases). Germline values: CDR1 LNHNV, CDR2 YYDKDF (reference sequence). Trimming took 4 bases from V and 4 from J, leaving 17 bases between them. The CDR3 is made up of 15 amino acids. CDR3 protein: CATSIQKQGPYEQYF. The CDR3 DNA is TGTGCCACCAGCATTCAAAAACAGGGTCCTTACGAGCAGTACTTC. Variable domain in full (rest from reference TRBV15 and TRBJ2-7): DAMVIQNPRYQVTQFGKPVTLSCSQTLNHNVMYWYQQKSSQAPKLLFHYYDKDFNNEADTPDNFQSRRPNTSFCFLDIRSPGLGDTAMYLCATSIQKQGPYEQYFGPGTRLTVT.

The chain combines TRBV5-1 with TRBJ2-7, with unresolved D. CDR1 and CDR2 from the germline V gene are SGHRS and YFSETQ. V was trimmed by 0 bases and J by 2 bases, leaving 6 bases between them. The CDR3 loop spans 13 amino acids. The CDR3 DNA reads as TGCGCCAGCAGCTTGGAACTGACCTACGAGCAGTACTTC. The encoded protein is CASSLELTYEQYF.

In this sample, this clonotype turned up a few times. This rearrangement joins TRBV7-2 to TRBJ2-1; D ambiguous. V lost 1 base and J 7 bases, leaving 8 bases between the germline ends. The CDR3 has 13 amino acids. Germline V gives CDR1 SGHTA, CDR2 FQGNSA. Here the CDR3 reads CASSLDGRNEQFF. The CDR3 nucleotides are TGTGCCAGCAGCTTAGACGGCCGGAATGAGCAGTTCTTC.

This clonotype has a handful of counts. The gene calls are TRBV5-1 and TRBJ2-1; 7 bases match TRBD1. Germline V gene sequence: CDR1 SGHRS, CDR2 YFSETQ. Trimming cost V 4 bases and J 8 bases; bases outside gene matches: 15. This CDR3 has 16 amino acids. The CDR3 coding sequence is TGCGCCAGCAGCCGATTGACAGGGCCTGAGGGGGATGAGCAGTTCTTC. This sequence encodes CASSRLTGPEGDEQFF.

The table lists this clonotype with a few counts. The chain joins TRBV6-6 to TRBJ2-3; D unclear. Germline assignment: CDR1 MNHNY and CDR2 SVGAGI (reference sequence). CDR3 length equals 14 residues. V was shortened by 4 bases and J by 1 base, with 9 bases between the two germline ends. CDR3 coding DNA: TGTGCCAGCAGTTTGCATACAGGCACAGATACGCAGTATTTT. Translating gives CASSLHTGTDTQYF.

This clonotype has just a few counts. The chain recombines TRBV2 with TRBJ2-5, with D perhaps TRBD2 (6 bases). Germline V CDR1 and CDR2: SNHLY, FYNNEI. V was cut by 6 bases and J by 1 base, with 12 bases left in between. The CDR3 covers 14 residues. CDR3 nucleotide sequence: TGTGCCAGCAGGACGCTAGCGAGCCAAGAGACCCAGTACTTC. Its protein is CASRTLASQETQYF.

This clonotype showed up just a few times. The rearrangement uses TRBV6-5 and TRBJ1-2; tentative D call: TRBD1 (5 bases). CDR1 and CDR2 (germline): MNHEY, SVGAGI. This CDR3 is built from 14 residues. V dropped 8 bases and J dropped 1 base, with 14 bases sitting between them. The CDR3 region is CASGTLTVNYGYTF. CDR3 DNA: TGTGCCAGCGGAACCCTGACAGTTAACTATGGCTACACCTTC.